These 31 T cell receptor beta chains came from one sample sequenced in a study of blood T cell repertoires in COVID-19. Using immunoSEQ multiplex PCR, the repertoire was profiled, and TCRdb retains in-frame clones only, with some absent. Among hundreds of thousands of clones listed, around 84% were seen once. The sequenced sample was peripheral blood. The receptor source for this set is a human donor in a cohort sampled during active COVID-19.

The gene calls are TRBV14 and TRBJ2-7; no reliable D call. Germline CDR1 reads SGHDN; CDR2 reads FVKESK. Trimming left V 0 bases short and J 0 bases short, with 9 bases between. CDR3 size: 15 residues. The DNA of the CDR3 is TGTGCCAGCAGCCAAGAAGGCGGCTTCTCCTACGAGCAGTACTTC. It yields the protein CASSQEGGFSYEQYF. Looking up the rest from reference TRBV14 and TRBJ2-7 gives the full variable domain: EAGVTQFPSHSVIEKGQTVTLRCDPISGHDNLYWYRRVMGKEIKFLLHFVKESKQDESGMPNNRFLAERTGGTYSTLKVQPAELEDSGVYFCASSQEGGFSYEQYFGPGTRLTVT.

Here the CDR3 DNA reads TGTGCCACCAGTGGCCCGGGAGGCCCCTACAATGAGCAGTTCTTC. It yields the protein CATSGPGGPYNEQFF. The genes are TRBV24-1 and TRBJ2-1; 7 bases align to TRBD2. J was trimmed by 2 bases and V by 5 bases; bases with no gene match: 5. This CDR3 contains 15 residues. Germline V lookup: CDR1 KGHDR, CDR2 SFDVKD.

The chain links TRBV30 to TRBJ2-1; TRBD1 aligns across 7 bases. J was trimmed by 10 bases and V by 2 bases; bases with no gene match: 8. Germline V gene sequence: CDR1 GTSNPN, CDR2 SVGIG (reference sequence). CDR3 size: 13 residues. Here the CDR3 DNA reads TGTGCCTGGAGTCCCGGGACAGCCAACGAGCAGTTCTTC. Translation gives CAWSPGTANEQFF.

The gene calls are TRBV9 and TRBJ2-3; a weak D match, TRBD1 (5 bases). V was pared by 0 bases and J by 1 base, with 12 bases between. CDR3 size: 16 residues. The germline V gene encodes CDR1 SGDLS and CDR2 YYNGEE. CDR3 sequence: CASSVGWGQGTDTQYF. CDR3 DNA sequence: TGTGCCAGCAGCGTAGGATGGGGCCAAGGCACAGATACGCAGTATTTT.

The rearrangement links TRBV5-8 to TRBJ2-7; D gene uncertain. Trimming pared 3 bases from V and 2 bases from J, leaving 9 bases between. Germline values: CDR1 SGHTS, CDR2 YDEGEE. The CDR3 has 13 residues. The CDR3 loop reads CASSYGRTYEQYF. In DNA form, the CDR3 reads TGTGCCAGCAGCTATGGCAGGACCTACGAGCAGTACTTC.

The chain has TRBV6-1 and TRBJ2-5, with 9 bases fitting TRBD2. The CDR3 is made up of 18 amino acids. V lost 0 bases, J lost 5 bases, and 13 bases stayed unmatched. Germline V gene lookup returns CDR1 MNHNS and CDR2 SASEGT. This CDR3 reads CASSEALGTSKGRETQYF. In nucleotides, the CDR3 is TGTGCCAGCAGTGAAGCGCTTGGGACTAGCAAAGGGCGTGAGACCCAGTACTTC.

By share, this clone counts as medium-sized. The genes are TRBV4-2 and TRBJ1-4; TRBD1 matches 11 bases. Germline lookup yields CDR1 LGHNA and CDR2 YNFKEQ. The CDR3 contains 16 residues. Losses at the gene ends were 0 bases for V and 7 bases for J; bases not matched to a gene: 4. CDR3 in DNA: TGTGCCAGCAGCCAAGAAATAGGGACAGGGGGTGAAAAACTGTTTTTT. Protein product: CASSQEIGTGGEKLFF.

The chain employs TRBV30 and TRBJ1-2, with 9 bases identical to TRBD1. J was trimmed by 5 bases and V by 2 bases; bases with no gene match: 3. This CDR3 spans 13 amino acids. The germline V gene encodes CDR1 GTSNPN and CDR2 SVGIG (reference sequence). CDR3 sequence: CAWSRDRDYGYTF. For the CDR3, the DNA is TGTGCCTGGAGTCGGGACAGGGATTATGGCTACACCTTC.

The genes are TRBV5-6 and TRBJ2-5; D is possibly TRBD2 (6 bases). The germline V gene has CDR1 SGHDT and CDR2 YYEEEE. V was trimmed by 5 bases and J by 8 bases, leaving 16 bases between them. The CDR3 sequence is 13 residues long. DNA for the CDR3: TGTGCCAGCAGTTCCGGACGGGGGAGAACCCAGTACTTC. This sequence encodes CASSSGRGRTQYF.

The rearrangement joins TRBV7-9 to TRBJ1-2, with 7 bases identical to TRBD1. This CDR3 is 16 amino acids long. Germline loops: CDR1 SEHNR, CDR2 FQNEAQ (reference sequence). V shed 5 bases and J 3 bases; nucleotides not matched to a gene: 12. CDR3 DNA: TGTGCCAGCAGCCCCCCGGGACAGTTTTCATACTATGGCTACACCTTC. This translates into CASSPPGQFSYYGYTF. Together with reference TRBV7-9 and TRBJ1-2, the CDR3 gives the full variable domain: DTGVSQNPRHKITKRGQNVTFRCDPISEHNRLYWYRQTLGQGPEFLTYFQNEAQLEKSRLLSDRFSAERPKGSFSTLEIQRTEQGDSAMYLCASSPPGQFSYYGYTFGSGTRLTVV.

The gene calls are TRBV5-1 and TRBJ2-3, with TRBD1 identical over 7 bases. With 0 bases clipped from V and 2 bases from J, the junction kept 6 bases outside the gene matches. The CDR3 covers 16 residues. CDR1 is SGHRS, CDR2 YFSETQ, per germline. The CDR3 DNA follows: TGCGCCAGCAGCTTGGTGGGCAGGGGGATCACAGATACGCAGTATTTT. Its translation: CASSLVGRGITDTQYF.

CDR3 nucleotide sequence: TGCGCCAGCAGCCAGGTAAATCCGGGCGAGCAGTACTTC. Translation: CASSQVNPGEQYF. The chain employs TRBV4-1 and TRBJ2-7, with D unclear. This CDR3 contains 13 residues. The V gene's germline CDR1 is MGHRA and CDR2 YSYEKL. The ends were cut back, 3 bases at V and 6 bases at J, with 12 bases in the middle.

The J gene is TRBJ2-2, the V gene TRBV11-2, with a weak D call TRBD1 (5 bases). The CDR3 contains 14 residues. Germline V CDR1 and CDR2: SGHAT, FQNNGV. Deletions cut 6 bases from V and 1 base from J, with 9 bases between. CDR3 sequence: CASRRRGNTGELFF. CDR3 DNA: TGTGCCAGCAGACGAAGGGGGAACACCGGGGAGCTGTTTTTT.

This chain uses TRBV28 with TRBJ2-4, with TRBD2 as a possible D gene (5 bases). V lost 2 bases and J 6 bases, leaving 14 bases between the germline ends. CDR3 length: 15 residues. Germline assignment: CDR1 MDHEN and CDR2 SYDVKM. The CDR3 DNA sequence: TGTGCCAGCAGTTTAGCCGGGATCTCGTTAAACATTCAGTACTTC. It encodes CASSLAGISLNIQYF.

The chain uses TRBV5-1 and TRBJ2-7; TRBD2 agrees at 8 bases. With V trimmed by 4 bases and J by 3 bases, 12 bases remained unmatched. The CDR3 runs to 16 residues. Germline V gene lookup returns CDR1 SGHRS and CDR2 YFSETQ. The CDR3 nucleotides are TGCGCCAGCAGCCCAAGAAGGACTAGCTATGGCTACGAGCAGTACTTC. Translating it yields CASSPRRTSYGYEQYF.

The chain uses TRBV2 and TRBJ1-2, with 7 bases matching TRBD1. Looked up from germline, CDR1 is SNHLY and CDR2 is FYNNEI. The CDR3 has 15 amino acids. V dropped 4 bases and J dropped 4; count of bases not matched to a gene: 9. The chain's CDR3 is CASSVRDSYSYGYTF. CDR3 DNA: TGTGCCAGCAGTGTCCGGGACAGCTATTCCTATGGCTACACCTTC. Variable domain in full (rest from reference TRBV2 and TRBJ1-2): EPEVTQTPSHQVTQMGQEVILRCVPISNHLYFYWYRQILGQKVEFLVSFYNNEISEKSEIFDDQFSVERPDGSNFTLKIRSTKLEDSAMYFCASSVRDSYSYGYTFGSGTRLTVV.

This clone occurred many times. The chain is built from TRBV25-1 and TRBJ1-1; D is uncertain. Per the germline V gene, CDR1 is MGHDK and CDR2 is SYGVNS. CDR3 length equals 12 residues. Trimming shortened V by 2 bases and J by 9 bases, and 10 bases separated the two germline ends. CDR3 loop: CASSEGGPKAFF. Here the CDR3 DNA reads TGTGCCAGCAGTGAAGGTGGGCCTAAAGCTTTCTTT.

The chain links TRBV5-6 to TRBJ2-6; no clear D. The CDR3 spans 18 residues. Trimming left V 0 bases short and J 2 bases short, with 15 bases between. Germline V gene sequence: CDR1 SGHDT, CDR2 YYEEEE. The CDR3 reads CASSLGSGFFAGANVLTF. The CDR3 bases are TGTGCCAGCAGCTTGGGGTCAGGCTTCTTTGCTGGGGCCAACGTCCTGACTTTC.

As for this clone: The sample has other DNA sequences that encode this CDR3 too. V is TRBV12-3 or TRBV12-4 and J is TRBJ1-5; the D gene is possibly TRBD1 (6 bases). There are 13 residues in the CDR3. V was clipped by 8 bases and J by 1 base, with 9 bases between them. CDR3 DNA: TGTGCCAGCGGTACAGGGAGCAATCAGCCCCAGCATTTT. Translation: CASGTGSNQPQHF.

The chain couples TRBV28 to TRBJ1-5; 7 bases match TRBD1. The CDR3 is made up of 15 amino acids. CDR1 and CDR2 (germline): MDHEN, SYDVKM. The junction had 2 bases not matched to a gene; V was cut back by 1 base and J by 2 bases. The CDR3 DNA reads TGTGCCAGCAGTTTATCCGACAGGGGCAATCAGCCCCAGCATTTT. Translated, it gives CASSLSDRGNQPQHF.

V is TRBV11-2 and J is TRBJ1-1; D possibly corresponds to TRBD1 (5 bases). V lost 0 bases to trimming and J lost 10 bases, with 12 bases between them. This CDR3 spans 13 amino acids. Germline assignment: CDR1 SGHAT and CDR2 FQNNGV. As DNA, the CDR3 is TGTGCCAGCAGCTTAGAAAACCAGGGTGGAGCTTTCTTT. Translated, it gives CASSLENQGGAFF.

The chain employs TRBV9 and TRBJ2-7; perhaps TRBD2 as D (5 bases). This CDR3 spans 15 amino acids. V was clipped by 4 bases and J by 2 bases, with 16 bases between them. CDR1 and CDR2 (germline): SGDLS, YYNGEE. The CDR3 is CASSPRAEGTYEQYF. The CDR3 DNA sequence: TGTGCCAGCAGCCCTCGAGCGGAAGGGACCTACGAGCAGTACTTC.

The chain joins TRBV18 to TRBJ2-1; 7 positions match TRBD2. Germline V gene data show CDR1 as KGHSH and CDR2 as LQKENI. Trimming cost V 3 bases and J 5 bases; bases outside gene matches: 13. This CDR3 has 17 amino acids. The CDR3 region has the DNA TGTGCCAGCTCACCTCTCGGGCCCCGGGGGGAGAACAATGAGCAGTTCTTC. This gives the protein CASSPLGPRGENNEQFF. Full variable domain (outside the CDR3, taken from reference TRBV18 and TRBJ2-1): NAGVMQNPRHLVRRRGQEARLRCSPMKGHSHVYWYRQLPEEGLKFMVYLQKENIIDESGMPKERFSAEFPKEGPSILRIQQVVRGDSAAYFCASSPLGPRGENNEQFFGPGTRLTVL.

The chain combines TRBV2 with TRBJ1-1; D is uncertain. The germline gives CDR1 SNHLY, CDR2 FYNNEI. The CDR3 covers 14 residues. V lost 4 bases and J 7 bases, leaving 16 bases between the germline ends. CDR3 amino acids: CASSARSGYGEAFF. The CDR3 DNA follows: TGTGCCAGCAGTGCGAGGTCCGGGTACGGTGAAGCTTTCTTT.

The chain joins TRBV18 to TRBJ1-2; 7 positions match TRBD1. J lost 1 base, V lost 3 bases, and 11 bases had no gene match. This CDR3 is 17 amino acids long. Germline V gene data show CDR1 as KGHSH and CDR2 as LQKENI. The CDR3 sequence: CASSPSRDRVDNYGYTF. The CDR3 DNA is TGTGCCAGCTCACCCTCCCGCGACAGGGTGGATAACTATGGCTACACCTTC.

The rearrangement uses TRBV3-1 (or the pseudogene TRBV3-2) and TRBJ2-3; D possibly corresponds to TRBD2 (6 bases). V was pared by 4 bases and J by 3 bases, with 20 bases between. Germline lookup yields CDR1 LGHDT and CDR2 YNNKEL (reference sequence). The CDR3 extends over 17 amino acids. DNA of the CDR3: TGTGCCAGCAGCCCCCAGGCGGGGCACAGACGGACAGATACGCAGTATTTT. Protein product: CASSPQAGHRRTDTQYF.

The chain is built from TRBV9 and TRBJ1-2, with D uncertain. Between the trimmed V and J ends, which lost 5 bases and 6 bases, there was a span of 11 bases. Germline V gene data show CDR1 as SGDLS and CDR2 as YYNGEE. This CDR3 region has 12 residues. The CDR3 spells CASRRSVHGYTF. The CDR3, as DNA: TGTGCCAGCAGGAGGTCGGTCCATGGCTACACCTTC.

The rearrangement links TRBV28 to TRBJ2-4; 7 nucleotides match TRBD2. The J segment lost 6 bases and the V segment lost 0 bases, leaving 8 bases of the junction unmatched. Germline V lookup: CDR1 MDHEN, CDR2 SYDVKM. The CDR3 sequence is 16 residues long. This CDR3 is CASSLWGPGGGNIQYF. The CDR3, as DNA: TGTGCCAGCAGTTTATGGGGCCCGGGCGGGGGAAACATTCAGTACTTC.

This chain connects TRBV6-1 to TRBJ1-1; 10 bases line up with TRBD1. V was clipped by 2 bases and J by 1 base; unmatched bases: 4. The CDR3 is made up of 16 amino acids. The germline gives CDR1 MNHNS, CDR2 SASEGT. CDR3 sequence: CASSERQGARNTEAFF. Here the CDR3 DNA reads TGTGCCAGCAGTGAAAGACAGGGGGCGCGGAACACTGAAGCTTTCTTT.

The chain recombines TRBV10-3 with TRBJ2-7; a possible D gene is TRBD2 (7 bases). Germline-derived CDR1 and CDR2 are ENHRY and SYGVKD. The CDR3 runs to 19 residues. Trimming cost V 0 bases and J 6 bases, with 27 bases left between them. This CDR3 reads CAISESEGGLWRRSIEQYF. In nucleotides, the CDR3 is TGTGCCATCAGTGAGTCTGAGGGGGGGCTTTGGCGAAGATCGATCGAGCAGTACTTC.

The rearrangement uses TRBV30 and TRBJ1-2, with TRBD1 matching over 12 bases. CDR3 length equals 13 residues. From germline, CDR1 is GTSNPN and CDR2 SVGIG (reference sequence). Germline trimming cut 2 bases from V and 7 bases from J; bases unmatched to any gene: 2. CDR3 sequence: CAWSWGQGAGYTF. In nucleotides, the CDR3 is TGTGCCTGGAGTTGGGGACAGGGGGCTGGCTACACCTTC.